These T cell receptor beta chains were read from a single sample in a study of regulatory T cells in long-lasting Graves disease. TCRdb re-called the multiplex PCR reads with MiXCR, one entry per CDR3 protein. The sample has hundreds of thousands of distinct CDR3 sequences, approximately 12% seen once. The same sample was also used in a study of T cells in Graves' hyperthyroidism and ophthalmopathy.

Source: peripheral blood mononuclear cells (PBMCs), taken at new diagnosis, from a patient treated with antithyroid drugs. These receptors were taken from a man aged 25 to 45 with Graves disease. Both conserved end residues are trimmed from each CDR3. Fields, in order: V gene, J gene, CDR3 protein.

v_call: TRBV7-3
j_call: TRBJ1-3
cdr3_aa: ASSLFGQGSGNTIY

v_call: TRBV9
j_call: TRBJ2-3
cdr3_aa: ASSAREGLTDTQY

v_call: TRBV11-3
j_call: TRBJ2-5
cdr3_aa: ASSWGLAPKETQY

v_call: TRBV20-1
j_call: TRBJ1-2
cdr3_aa: SAPTQGAGGYT

v_call: TRBV7-9
j_call: TRBJ2-5
cdr3_aa: ASSPHPGTVFETQY

v_call: TRBV12-3/TRBV12-4
j_call: TRBJ1-5
cdr3_aa: ASSLFGVNGQPQH

v_call: TRBV6-5
j_call: TRBJ1-1
cdr3_aa: ASSYGPLSTEAF

v_call: TRBV6-1
j_call: TRBJ2-1
cdr3_aa: ASSPMGAGGRNEQF

v_call: TRBV11-2
j_call: TRBJ2-7
cdr3_aa: ASRRGGAAYEQY

v_call: TRBV5-4
j_call: TRBJ2-5
cdr3_aa: ASSLVSSGMLGTQY

v_call: TRBV20-1
j_call: TRBJ2-5
cdr3_aa: SASSSNQETQC

v_call: TRBV30
j_call: TRBJ1-3
cdr3_aa: ACMQGAGNTIY

v_call: TRBV30
j_call: TRBJ2-5
cdr3_aa: ARQRGETQY

v_call: TRBV20-1
j_call: TRBJ2-3
cdr3_aa: SARDPPGGGASTDTQY

v_call: TRBV28
j_call: TRBJ2-4
cdr3_aa: ASSGDSKNIQY

v_call: TRBV5-1
j_call: TRBJ1-4
cdr3_aa: ASSLGGQQEKLF